What follows is one T cell receptor beta chain and its context. The sample comes from a study of T cell changes during pregnancy in multiple sclerosis. Some clones are missing from TCRdb's copy, which holds only in-frame ones; the method was immunoSEQ multiplex PCR. The sample gives 40,000 or so clones, roughly 88% of which show up once; about a tenth is in the top ten. This TCR was sampled from a female donor with multiple sclerosis, enrolled in a pregnancy study. The sample consisted of CD8+ T cells from peripheral blood mononuclear cells, taken in the first trimester of pregnancy.

DNA of the CDR3: TGTGCCAGTATTTTGGGGGGGGTCCGAACTGAAGCTTTCTTT. Protein sequence: CASILGGVRTEAFF. The chain links TRBV19 to TRBJ1-1; D is perhaps TRBD1 (5 bases). CDR1 and CDR2 (germline): LNHDA, SQIVND (reference sequence). Trimming left V 7 bases short and J 5 bases short, with 17 bases between. CDR3 length: 14 residues.